This TCR beta chain was observed in a study of T-cell memory formation after mild COVID-19. TCRdb passed the 5' RACE reads through MiXCR, listing each CDR3 protein once. The table lists 540,000 or so distinct CDR3 sequences, roughly 21% of them singletons. V lost 7 bases and J lost 0; bases outside the gene matches: 16. There are 18 residues in the CDR3. CDR1 is SQVTM and CDR2 is ANQGSEA in the germline V gene. This clonotype came up many times. The receptor's source is an adult woman who had mild COVID-19 (a few samples of this study predate the infection). Cell type and time point are not known. V usage is TRBV29-1 and J usage is TRBJ2-1; 9 bases are a match to TRBD2. What was sequenced was PBMCs or a T cell subset sorted from them (not recorded which). The DNA for the CDR3 is TGCAGCGCTCGGCGGGCGGGAGGGAGCCCCAGCTCCTACAATGAGCAGTTCTTC. This sequence encodes CSARRAGGSPSSYNEQFF.